This entry concerns a single TCR beta chain. Per the authors' pipeline: Estimated nucleated cell counts came from reference gene primer amplification. Sequenced by immunoSEQ multiplex PCR; TCRdb stores in-frame clones only, minus some. V, J and clone size were drawn from that table, and D and trimming were deduced from the DNA. The sample yields about 11,000 clones, 70% to 90% seen once. The data were obtained in a study of blood T cell repertoires in COVID-19. For the study at large: Both acute and convalescent COVID-19 samples were obtained from the United States, Italy and Spain. PBMCs, B-cell-depleted T cells, or T cells were the source of the cDNA or gDNA that made up the material.

With 9 bases removed from V and 7 bases from J, the gap between germline ends came to 12 bases. CDR3 length: 11 amino acids. The germline V gene has CDR1 MNHEY and CDR2 SMNVEV (reference sequence). V gene TRBV27 combines with J gene TRBJ1-1; no reliable D call. This TCR came from a man aged 50 or older with active COVID-19. Sequencing input: peripheral blood. In DNA form, the CDR3 reads TGTGCCAGTCTCGAGGGCCTTGAAGCTTTCTTT. It specifies CASLEGLEAFF.